These T cell receptor beta chains were read from a single sample in a study of OX40 agonist ivuxolimab in advanced cancers. Measured with immunoSEQ multiplex PCR; TCRdb has only the in-frame clones, and not every one. This table has approximately 54,000 clones, more than 85% appearing once. The sample here was CD4+ or CD8+ T cells sorted from blood, taken in a trial of the OX40 agonist ivuxolimab. These receptors were collected from an adult with an advanced solid tumor such as melanoma, head and neck, liver or kidney cancer. Both conserved end residues are part of each CDR3. Each record gives: clone size, V gene, J gene, D gene, CDR3 DNA, CDR3 protein. D genes are given only for firm matches. Clone sizes are given selectively: once, few, many, or a class where the clone is expanded.

>NA|TRBV9|TRBJ1-5|NA
TGTGCCAGCAGCGTTGGGGGGAGCAATCAGCCCCAGCATTTT
CASSVGGSNQPQHF
>NA|TRBV2|TRBJ2-7|NA
TGTGCCAGAACCCGGGACGGGGGATCCGAGCAGTACTTC
CARTRDGGSEQYF
>NA|TRBV19|TRBJ2-1|NA
TGTGCCAGTAGTATACCGGACAATGAGCAGTTCTTC
CASSIPDNEQFF
>NA|TRBV13|TRBJ2-4|TRBD2
TGTGCCAGCAGCCAAGAGAAGGCGGGGGATACCAAAAACATTCAGTACTTC
CASSQEKAGDTKNIQYF
>NA|TRBV25-1|TRBJ2-5|TRBD2
TGTGCCAGCAGTGAATACGCAGCGGGGGGACCGGTAGAGACCCAGTACTTC
CASSEYAAGGPVETQYF
>NA|TRBV4-1|TRBJ1-2|NA
TGCGCCAGCAGCCATAGGACGGTGGGAGACTATGGCTACACCTTC
CASSHRTVGDYGYTF
>NA|TRBV9|TRBJ1-1|NA
TGTGCCAGCAGCGCCGGTGGACTCATGAACACTGAAGCTTTCTTT
CASSAGGLMNTEAFF
>NA|TRBV19|TRBJ2-7|NA
TGTGCCAGTAGTATGATGGCTGGATCCTACGAGCAGTACTTC
CASSMMAGSYEQYF
>NA|TRBV28|TRBJ1-4|TRBD1
TGTGCCAGCAGTTGGGGACAGGGGGATTACGTTTGGGAAAAACTGTTTTTT
CASSWGQGDYVWEKLFF
>NA|TRBV6-4|TRBJ1-5|TRBD1
TGTGCCAGCAGTGACTGGACGGGACAGGGATTTATCAGGAGCAATCAGCCCCAGCATTTT
CASSDWTGQGFIRSNQPQHF
>once|TRBV7-2|TRBJ2-1|TRBD1
TGTGCCAGCAGCCCCCTAGGACAGGGGGCCTACAATGAGCAGTTCTTC
CASSPLGQGAYNEQFF
>NA|TRBV7-9|TRBJ2-1|NA
TGTGCCAGCACCCGAGCAGAAGACCTCCCCCTCTACAATGAGCAGTTCTTC
CASTRAEDLPLYNEQFF
>NA|TRBV6-5|TRBJ2-7|NA
TGTGCCAGCAGTTACTTTGTCGGGACGGTCTCCTACGAGCAGTACTTC
CASSYFVGTVSYEQYF
>few|TRBV6-5|TRBJ2-5|NA
TGTGCCAGCAGCTCCGAGGGGGTGACCCAGTACTTC
CASSSEGVTQYF
>NA|TRBV29-1|TRBJ2-1|TRBD2
TGCAGCGTTGTAGTGGCGGGAGTTCGTGAGCAGTTCTTC
CSVVVAGVREQFF
>NA|TRBV2|TRBJ1-1|NA
TGTGCCACCATTGGAGGGTGGGGCACTGAAGCTTTCTTT
CATIGGWGTEAFF
>NA|TRBV7-2|TRBJ2-1|TRBD2
TGTACCAGCAGCTTAGCCGGGGGGTCCCCGGCCTTAGGGAATGAGCAGTTCTTC
CTSSLAGGSPALGNEQFF
>NA|TRBV5-1|TRBJ2-1|TRBD1
TGCGCCAGCAGTCTGCTGGGGACAGGGGTCAATGAGCAGTTCTTC
CASSLLGTGVNEQFF
>NA|TRBV28|TRBJ2-7|NA
TGTGCCAGCATCCTCGAGGGGGGGACCTACGAGCAGTACTTC
CASILEGGTYEQYF
>NA|TRBV7-3|TRBJ2-7|NA
TGTGCCAGCAGCTCCTACGACGGTGTTTCCTACGAGCAGTACTTC
CASSSYDGVSYEQYF
>NA|TRBV19|TRBJ1-4|NA
TGTGCCAGTAGTACCCAAAGGCCGACCGAAAAACTGTTTTTT
CASSTQRPTEKLFF
>once|TRBV30|TRBJ2-2|NA
TGTGCCTGGAGTGTAGCTGGGGAGCTGTTTTTT
CAWSVAGELFF
>NA|TRBV27|TRBJ2-7|TRBD2
TGTGCCAGCAGTCCAGGGACTAGCGGGAGATCGGGCGAGCAGTACTTC
CASSPGTSGRSGEQYF
>NA|TRBV4-3|TRBJ2-7|NA
TGCGCCAGCAGCCAAGAAGCAGGTCCTAGCTCCTACGAGCAGTACTTC
CASSQEAGPSSYEQYF
>NA|TRBV30|TRBJ1-1|NA
TGCGCCTGGGAACGAGAGAACACTGAAGCTTTCTTT
CAWERENTEAFF
>NA|TRBV27|TRBJ2-7|TRBD2
TGTGCCAGCAGTTTTGCCGGACTAGCGGGCCACGAGCAGTACTTC
CASSFAGLAGHEQYF
>NA|TRBV13|TRBJ2-7|TRBD1
TGTGCCAGCAGATCAGGCATGGGACAGGACTCCTACGAGCAGTACTTC
CASRSGMGQDSYEQYF
>NA|TRBV6-1|TRBJ2-7|TRBD2
TGTGCCAGCAGTGAAATACCGACTAGCGGGGGGAGCGCCTACGAGCAGTACTTC
CASSEIPTSGGSAYEQYF
>NA|TRBV28|TRBJ2-3|NA
TGTGCCAGCAGTTTCCCCCTCACTAGCTCCGCAGATACGCAGTATTTT
CASSFPLTSSADTQYF
>once|TRBV11-2|TRBJ1-1|NA
TGTGCCAGCAGCTTAGCGCACAGGAACACTGAAGCTTTCTTT
CASSLAHRNTEAFF
>NA|TRBV6-5|TRBJ2-7|NA
TGTGCCAGCAGTTCCCAGAATACCTACGAGCAGTACTTC
CASSSQNTYEQYF
>NA|TRBV19|TRBJ2-1|NA
TGTGCCAGTAGTATCGGGCCACACAATGAGCAGTTCTTC
CASSIGPHNEQFF
>NA|TRBV28|TRBJ1-1|TRBD1
TGTGCCAGCAGGTATGCCGGGACAGGGGCCCCTGAAGCTTTCTTT
CASRYAGTGAPEAFF
>NA|TRBV14|TRBJ2-5|NA
TGTGCCAGCAGCCATATAGCGCGCCAAGAGACCCAGTACTTC
CASSHIARQETQYF
>once|TRBV7-9|TRBJ1-2|TRBD1
TGTGCCAGCAGCTTATTAGGGGCAGGGGGCGACTATGGCTACACCTTC
CASSLLGAGGDYGYTF
>NA|TRBV19|TRBJ1-4|NA
TGTGCCAGTAGCCAGGGAACTAATGAAAAACTGTTTTTT
CASSQGTNEKLFF
>once|TRBV27|TRBJ2-5|NA
TGTGCCAGCAGTTTTATAGGTGCGGAGACCCAGTACTTC
CASSFIGAETQYF
>NA|TRBV29-1|TRBJ2-7|NA
TGCAGCGTTGATACAGGGTTGTACGAGCAGTACTTC
CSVDTGLYEQYF
>NA|TRBV5-1|TRBJ2-7|NA
TGCGCCAGCAGCCCGGACAGTGACGAGCAGTACTTC
CASSPDSDEQYF
>NA|TRBV4-3|TRBJ2-7|TRBD2
TGCGCCAGCAGCCAAGACGGACTAGACCACGAGCAGTACTTC
CASSQDGLDHEQYF
>once|TRBV29-1|TRBJ1-1|NA
TGCAGCGCAAACGGAGGGGCCAAAGGGACAACTAACACTGAAGCTTTCTTT
CSANGGAKGTTNTEAFF
>once|TRBV6-5|TRBJ2-5|TRBD2
TGTGCCAGCAGCTTTAGCGGGGGGGTCCAGGAGACCCAGTACTTC
CASSFSGGVQETQYF
>NA|TRBV5-6|TRBJ2-7|TRBD1
TGTGCCAGCAGCCTGGTGGGACAGGTTTCCTACGAGCAGTACTTC
CASSLVGQVSYEQYF